Listed here are 28 T cell receptor beta chains from one sample, sequenced in a study of CD8 T cells in ankylosing spondylitis. General study findings and limits: Eight highly homologous variants made up a TCR beta motif, and this motif appeared characteristic of ankylosing spondylitis blood.

The antigens these receptors bind are not known. Using its own MiXCR run on the 5' RACE reads, TCRdb lists one record per CDR3 protein. In the table there are 700,000 to 1,000,000 distinct CDR3 sequences, roughly 10% of which are singletons. The sequenced material came from blood, either unsorted or a sorted T cell fraction (not recorded which). These receptors were obtained from a male donor with ankylosing spondylitis.

The J gene is TRBJ2-5, the V gene TRBV20-1; 11 bases agree with TRBD2. Germline CDR1 is DFQATT and CDR2 is SNEGSKA (reference sequence). Trimming at V came to 6 bases and at J to 4 bases, leaving 7 bases not matched to a gene. CDR3 length: 14 residues. This chain's CDR3 is CSAISGRAAETQYF. Written as DNA, the CDR3 is TGCAGTGCGATTAGCGGGAGGGCCGCAGAGACCCAGTACTTC.

Many counts were recorded for this clonotype. The chain combines TRBV5-5 with TRBJ1-5, with D perhaps TRBD1 (5 bases). This CDR3 is 14 amino acids long. V was pared by 2 bases and J by 5 bases, with 11 bases between. CDR1 and CDR2 from the germline V gene are SGHKS and YYEKEE (reference sequence). CDR3: CASSLQVQDQPQHF. DNA of the CDR3: TGTGCCAGCAGCTTACAGGTCCAGGATCAGCCCCAGCATTTT.

The chain is built from TRBV9 and TRBJ2-3, with 10 positions matching TRBD2. The germline gives CDR1 SGDLS, CDR2 YYNGEE. The length of the CDR3 is 17 residues. V lost 3 bases, J lost 0 bases, and 7 bases stayed unmatched. CDR3 protein: CASSATRTSGSTDTQYF. The CDR3 bases are TGTGCCAGCAGCGCGACCCGGACTAGCGGTAGCACAGATACGCAGTATTTT.

The V gene is TRBV19, the J gene TRBJ2-5; D is unresolved. The germline CDR1 and CDR2 sequences are LNHDA and SQIVND (reference sequence). V shed 3 bases and J shed 2 bases, with 10 bases lying between them. This CDR3 is built from 14 residues. The CDR3 is CASSMSPSQETQYF. The CDR3 nucleotides read TGTGCCAGTAGTATGAGTCCATCACAAGAGACCCAGTACTTC.

In this sample, this clonotype turned up a few times. The genes are TRBV20-1 and TRBJ2-1; D is perhaps TRBD1 or TRBD2 (5 bases each). Germline CDR1 DFQATT, CDR2 SNEGSKA (reference sequence). The CDR3 runs to 15 residues. V lost 4 bases to trimming and J lost 0 bases, with 13 bases between them. The CDR3 DNA reads as TGCAGTGCTAAGAGGGCAGGGAGCTCCTACAATGAGCAGTTCTTC. As protein: CSAKRAGSSYNEQFF.

The chain employs TRBV27 and TRBJ2-1; 9 nucleotides agree with TRBD2. Looked up from germline, CDR1 is MNHEY and CDR2 is SMNVEV (reference sequence). With 0 bases clipped from V and 4 bases from J, the junction kept 1 base outside the gene matches. This CDR3 has 15 amino acids. The CDR3 reads CASSLSAGGYNEQFF. The CDR3 DNA follows: TGTGCCAGCAGTTTATCGGCGGGAGGGTACAATGAGCAGTTCTTC.

This clonotype was seen many times. V and J are TRBV20-1 and TRBJ2-7; 7 positions match TRBD1. The CDR3 is made up of 12 amino acids. Germline CDR1 and CDR2: DFQATT and SNEGSKA (reference sequence). V gave up 3 bases and J gave up 3 bases; unmatched junction bases: 2. CDR3 coding DNA: TGCAGTGCTAGGGGGACAGTCTACGAGCAGTACTTC. Translation gives CSARGTVYEQYF.

This clonotype was counted a few times. The chain employs TRBV7-2 and TRBJ2-5; weak D call: TRBD2 (6 bases). The CDR3 has 14 amino acids. Trimming took 4 bases from V and 2 from J, leaving 11 bases between them. Germline-derived CDR1 and CDR2 are SGHTA and FQGNSA. The CDR3 DNA reads as TGTGCCAGCAGCTCCTGGAGGGCTCAAGAGACCCAGTACTTC. It codes for CASSSWRAQETQYF.

The chain is built from TRBV5-1 and TRBJ2-6; TRBD1 matches 9 bases. The CDR3 contains 18 residues. Looked up from germline, CDR1 is SGHRS and CDR2 is YFSETQ. With 2 bases clipped from V and 3 bases from J, the junction kept 9 bases outside the gene matches. CDR3 amino acids: CASSLELGQGFGANVLTF. The CDR3 coding sequence is TGCGCCAGCAGCTTAGAGCTCGGACAGGGGTTTGGGGCCAACGTCCTGACTTTC.

This clonotype came up many times. This sequence joins TRBV6-1 and TRBJ1-1; tentative D call: TRBD1 (5 bases). Germline-derived CDR1 and CDR2 are MNHNS and SASEGT. The germline V and J ends were trimmed by 7 bases and 1 base, with 13 bases remaining between them. The CDR3 loop spans 14 amino acids. The CDR3 bases are TGTGCCAGCAATCGGGGCCGGGAGAACACTGAAGCTTTCTTT. Its protein is CASNRGRENTEAFF.

This clonotype has more than one count but fewer than ten. The V call is TRBV30, the J call TRBJ1-2; D is unresolved. The CDR3 has 13 residues. V was trimmed by 2 bases and J by 3 bases, leaving 10 bases between them. Germline V lookup: CDR1 GTSNPN, CDR2 SVGIG (reference sequence). The CDR3 loop reads CAWSPNRDYGYTF. In DNA, the CDR3 is TGTGCCTGGAGTCCCAACCGAGACTATGGCTACACCTTC. The variable domain in full, completed from reference TRBV30 and TRBJ1-2, reads SQTIHQWPATLVQPVGSPLSLECTVEGTSNPNLYWYRQAAGRGLQLLFYSVGIGQISSEVPQNLSASRPQDRQFILSSKKLLLSDSGFYLCAWSPNRDYGYTFGSGTRLTVV.

The chain links TRBV4-3 to TRBJ2-3; 11 bases are shared with TRBD2. CDR3 length: 14 amino acids. The germline CDR1 and CDR2 sequences are LGHNA and YSLEER. Losses at the gene ends were 0 bases for V and 13 bases for J; bases not matched to a gene: 6. In nucleotides, the CDR3 is TGCGCCAGCAGCCAAGACGGGACTAGCGGAACTAAGTATTTT. It specifies CASSQDGTSGTKYF.

A few counts support this clonotype. The gene calls are TRBV6-5 and TRBJ1-2; D not resolved. There are 13 residues in the CDR3. The germline gives CDR1 MNHEY, CDR2 SVGAGI. V dropped 0 bases and J dropped 4 bases, with 6 bases sitting between them. The CDR3 sequence is CASSYSALYGYTF. The CDR3, as DNA: TGTGCCAGCAGTTACTCAGCCCTCTATGGCTACACCTTC.

The chain uses TRBV3-1 and TRBJ2-6; D is uncertain. Germline V CDR1 and CDR2: LGHDT, YNNKEL (reference sequence). V lost 3 bases to trimming and J lost 2 bases, with 8 bases between them. This CDR3 comprises 15 residues. The DNA for the CDR3 is TGTGCCAGCAGCCAGCGGTTCCCTGGGGCCAACGTCCTGACTTTC. Translation: CASSQRFPGANVLTF.

Only a few counts were recorded for this clonotype. This rearrangement joins TRBV28 to TRBJ2-2; D gene ambiguous. V lost 3 bases to trimming and J lost 1 base, with 6 bases between them. Germline values: CDR1 MDHEN, CDR2 SYDVKM. CDR3 length equals 14 residues. CDR3 loop: CASSFKGNTGELFF. Written as DNA, the CDR3 is TGTGCCAGCAGTTTCAAGGGGAACACCGGGGAGCTGTTTTTT.

This clonotype was counted between two and nine times. This chain uses TRBV28 with TRBJ1-6; TRBD1 is a possible D gene (6 bases). Germline V gives CDR1 MDHEN, CDR2 SYDVKM. The CDR3 is 12 residues long. The V end was cut by 8 bases, the J end by 6 bases, with 8 bases between. The CDR3 sequence: CASGTTNSPLHF. DNA of the CDR3: TGTGCCAGCGGGACAACTAATTCACCCCTCCACTTT.

The chain combines TRBV20-1 with TRBJ1-6, with D unresolved. The CDR3 consists of 12 residues. The germline CDR1 and CDR2 sequences are DFQATT and SNEGSKA (reference sequence). V was trimmed by 7 bases and J by 10 bases, leaving 14 bases between them. The CDR3 DNA is TGCAGTGTCGCGGCGAACCGATCACCCCTCCACTTT. Translating it yields CSVAANRSPLHF.

This clonotype has more than one count but fewer than ten. The chain joins TRBV4-2 to TRBJ2-7; no reliable D call. CDR1 and CDR2 from the germline V gene are LGHNA and YNFKEQ. The CDR3 loop spans 15 amino acids. Trimming took off 0 bases at V and 3 bases at J, with 12 bases between the two ends. In DNA, the CDR3 is TGTGCCAGCAGCCAAGATCGCGCCGATAGCTACGAGCAGTACTTC. Amino acid sequence: CASSQDRADSYEQYF.

This rearrangement joins TRBV5-8 to TRBJ2-1; D not resolved. Trimming shortened V by 4 bases and J by 9 bases, and 11 bases separated the two germline ends. Per germline, CDR1 SGHTS and CDR2 YDEGEE. This CDR3 is built from 12 residues. As DNA, the CDR3 is TGTGCCAGCAGCCAGGTGGGAATTGAGCAGTTCTTC. Amino acids: CASSQVGIEQFF.

This clonotype was counted between two and nine times. The chain has TRBV5-1 and TRBJ2-3, with 13 positions matching TRBD2. V lost 3 bases, J lost 1 base, and 5 bases stayed unmatched. The CDR3 extends over 17 amino acids. Germline CDR1 SGHRS, CDR2 YFSETQ. The CDR3 bases are TGCGCCAGCAGCTGGCAACTAGCGGGAGGGGGCACAGATACGCAGTATTTT. It translates to CASSWQLAGGGTDTQYF.

Points on this clonotype: The germline gene is not matched at one end of the junction; a read error may be the cause. The chain combines TRBV20-1 with TRBJ2-7, with TRBD2 identical over 13 bases. The CDR3 sequence is 17 residues long. The germline gives CDR1 DFQATT, CDR2 SNEGSKA (reference sequence). The CDR3 here is CCARDTSGRALTYEQYF. For the CDR3, the DNA is TGCTGTGCTAGAGATACTAGCGGGAGGGCCCTGACCTACGAGCAGTACTTC.

This clonotype appeared a few times. CDR3 DNA: TGTGCCATCAGATTACAGGGGGGCGCAGATACGCAGTATTTT. This encodes CAIRLQGGADTQYF. This chain uses TRBV10-3 with TRBJ2-3; 8 bases align to TRBD1. The length of the CDR3 is 14 residues. Germline CDR1 and CDR2: ENHRY and SYGVKD. V dropped 6 bases and J dropped 4; count of bases not matched to a gene: 6.

This chain connects TRBV6-1 to TRBJ2-1; 7 bases are a match to TRBD1. V trimming: 7 bases; J trimming: 5 bases; junction bases outside the gene matches: 8. CDR1 is MNHNS, CDR2 SASEGT, per germline. The CDR3 has 14 amino acids. The CDR3: CASKGAIEHNEQFF. The CDR3 nucleotides read TGTGCCAGCAAGGGGGCGATTGAACACAATGAGCAGTTCTTC.

At least ten counts were recorded for this clonotype. CDR3 DNA: TGTGCCTGGGAAGCACCTAGCATAGCCAAAAACATTCAGTACTTC. Encoded protein: CAWEAPSIAKNIQYF. The chain joins TRBV30 to TRBJ2-4; D is perhaps TRBD2 (5 bases). CDR3 size: 15 residues. Germline CDR1 reads GTSNPN; CDR2 reads SVGIG (reference sequence). V lost 5 bases to trimming and J lost 0 bases, with 14 bases between them.

The CDR3 DNA is TGTGCCAGCAGTTACCTGACGACGAAACAGTACTTC. Translation: CASSYLTTKQYF. J is TRBJ2-7 and V is TRBV6-2 or TRBV6-3; D is undetermined. Germline CDR1 MNHEY, CDR2 SVGEGT. This CDR3 has 12 amino acids. The germline V and J ends were trimmed by 2 bases and 10 bases, with 12 bases remaining between them.

This clonotype showed up many times. V and J are TRBV5-5 and TRBJ1-2, with 10 bases aligning to TRBD1. The V gene end was trimmed by 5 bases and the J gene end by 7 bases; junction bases not matched to a gene: 11. CDR1 is SGHKS, CDR2 YYEKEE, per germline (reference sequence). This CDR3 region has 15 residues. CDR3 coding DNA: TGTGCCAGCAGTTCTCCGGGACAGGGGATAGGTGGCTACACCTTC. Translation gives CASSSPGQGIGGYTF. The full variable domain, its missing parts supplied by reference TRBV5-5 and TRBJ1-2, is DAGVTQSPTHLIKTRGQQVTLRCSPISGHKSVSWYQQVLGQGPQFIFQYYEKEERGRGNFPDRFSARQFPNYSSELNVNALLLGDSALYLCASSSPGQGIGGYTFGSGTRLTVV.

The chain uses TRBV7-3 and TRBJ1-5; 10 nucleotides match TRBD1. This CDR3 contains 15 residues. Trimming removed 5 bases from V and 7 bases from J; junction bases left unmatched: 8. Looked up from germline, CDR1 is SGHTA and CDR2 is FQGTGA. This CDR3 reads CASSKRDRGGQPQHF. CDR3 DNA sequence: TGTGCCAGCAGCAAGAGGGACAGGGGAGGACAGCCCCAGCATTTT.

This sequence joins TRBV10-3 and TRBJ2-7, with D possibly called TRBD1 or TRBD2 (7 bases each). The CDR3 runs to 16 residues. Trimming cost V 6 bases and J 3 bases, with 21 bases left between them. The germline V gene encodes CDR1 ENHRY and CDR2 SYGVKD. The CDR3 loop reads CAISPWGGSGGYEQYF. The CDR3 DNA follows: TGTGCCATCAGCCCATGGGGGGGCTCAGGGGGCTACGAGCAGTACTTC.